Listed here is a single T cell receptor beta chain. The data belong to a study of cytomegalovirus exposure and HLA in healthy donors. CDR3 length equals 17 residues. Germline assignment: CDR1 MGHRA and CDR2 YSYEKL. V was clipped by 1 base and J by 2 bases; unmatched bases: 8. The PCR employed 60 Vbeta primers together with 13 Jbeta primers. Produced via immunoSEQ multiplex PCR; TCRdb's table is partial and in-frame only. The sample shows approximately 58,000 clones, and approximately 5.3% sits with its ten largest clones. Material: PBMCs. The clonotype was recovered from a man under 40 in good health and CMV-seropositive. The chain couples TRBV4-1 to TRBJ2-3; 8 bases map to TRBD1. The CDR3 protein is CASSQGDRRGLTDTQYF. DNA of the CDR3: TGCGCCAGCAGCCAAGGGGACAGGAGGGGGCTCACAGATACGCAGTATTTT.